Following are 8 T cell receptor beta chains from one sample sequenced in a study of immune evolution from preneoplasia to lung adenocarcinoma. Data came from immunoSEQ multiplex PCR; TCRdb stores just in-frame clones and leaves some out. The sample includes about 11,000 clones, 60% to 85% of them seen just once. Sequenced sample: FFPE minimally invasive lung adenocarcinoma tissue. The receptors originated from a person aged 55-80 years with lung adenocarcinoma.

This chain connects TRBV11-2 to TRBJ2-7; no reliable D call. The CDR3 loop spans 12 amino acids. Germline lookup yields CDR1 SGHAT and CDR2 FQNNGV. V was clipped by 1 base and J by 4 bases, with 5 bases between them. The CDR3 DNA sequence: TGTGCCAGCAGCTTAGTTTGGTACGAGCAGTACTTC. Its translation: CASSLVWYEQYF.

The chain has TRBV29-1 and TRBJ2-1; 8 bases match TRBD2. The CDR3 totals 14 residues. Unmatched junction bases numbered 11, after V lost 7 bases and J lost 6 bases. CDR1 and CDR2 from the germline V gene are SQVTM and ANQGSEA. The CDR3 nucleotides read TGCAGCGCCGAAGTCCCGGGAGGGCCCAATGAGCAGTTCTTC. As protein: CSAEVPGGPNEQFF.

This chain links TRBV28 with TRBJ1-2; tentative D call: TRBD1 (5 bases). The CDR3 spans 12 residues. Germline loops: CDR1 MDHEN, CDR2 SYDVKM. V was pared by 10 bases and J by 2 bases, with 11 bases between. The CDR3 loop is CATETVNYGYTF. The DNA of the CDR3 is TGTGCCACCGAGACAGTCAACTATGGCTACACCTTC.

The V call is TRBV19, the J call TRBJ1-2; D is perhaps TRBD1 (6 bases). This CDR3 contains 13 residues. The V gene lost 6 bases and the J gene lost 4 bases, with 12 bases spanning the gap. Germline loops: CDR1 LNHDA, CDR2 SQIVND (reference sequence). The CDR3 DNA sequence: TGTGCCAGTAGCGGACAGTTTTTCTATGGCTACACCTTC. Amino acid sequence: CASSGQFFYGYTF. Full variable domain (outside the CDR3, taken from reference TRBV19 and TRBJ1-2): DGGITQSPKYLFRKEGQNVTLSCEQNLNHDAMYWYRQDPGQGLRLIYYSQIVNDFQKGDIAEGYSVSREKKESFPLTVTSAQKNPTAFYLCASSGQFFYGYTFGSGTRLTVV.

The V gene is TRBV7-3, the J gene TRBJ1-2; D is ambiguous. The germline V gene has CDR1 SGHTA and CDR2 FQGTGA. The CDR3 has 13 residues. V gave up 0 bases and J gave up 13 bases, with 15 bases separating them. The DNA of the CDR3 is TGTGCCAGCAGCTTAACTTGGCAAGCGCCGGTCACCTTC. Residues: CASSLTWQAPVTF.

The chain uses TRBV7-8 and TRBJ1-5; a possible D gene is TRBD1 (6 bases). Trimming cost V 6 bases and J 3 bases, with 12 bases left between them. Germline V lookup: CDR1 SGHVS, CDR2 FQNEAQ. This CDR3 is built from 14 residues. In nucleotides, the CDR3 is TGTGCCAGCAGACCGAGGGGGTTCAATCAGCCCCAGCATTTT. Amino acid sequence: CASRPRGFNQPQHF.

V and J are TRBV14 and TRBJ1-5, with 9 bases that match TRBD1. There are 18 residues in the CDR3. Germline V gene sequence: CDR1 SGHDN, CDR2 FVKESK. V dropped 0 bases and J dropped 2; count of bases not matched to a gene: 8. The CDR3 loop reads CASSQDGTGHGGNQPQHF. The CDR3 DNA sequence: TGTGCCAGCAGCCAAGATGGGACAGGGCATGGCGGCAATCAGCCCCAGCATTTT.

J is TRBJ1-1 and V is TRBV2; 8 bases match TRBD1. V was clipped by 7 bases and J by 4 bases; unmatched bases: 8. The CDR3 runs 14 residues. Germline V gene sequence: CDR1 SNHLY, CDR2 FYNNEI. The CDR3 coding sequence is TGTGCCAGCACTTCGACAGGGGTAGTCACTGAAGCTTTCTTT. Translation: CASTSTGVVTEAFF.